The following is a T cell receptor (beta chain) sequence with its context. Its antigen remains unidentified. The data derive from a study of T-cell reconstitution after alpha-beta-depleted transplantation in children. Construction of the TCRbeta library involved unique molecular identifiers. MiXCR, run by TCRdb on the PCR reads, gives a single entry per CDR3 protein. The sample lists 7,000 to 9,500 distinct CDR3 sequences, around 30% occurring once. Points from the study as a whole: Alpha-beta T cells present about two months after transplant were reported to originate from several hundred expanded graft clones. Day-60 TCRbeta diversity that was high in some patients was derived from surviving recipient T cells and thymic progenitors. One year post-transplant, T-cell counts and diversity were largely derived from T cells produced anew.

The sequencing used peripheral blood, collected 60 days after TCRalphabeta/CD19-depleted stem cell transplant. The receptor was isolated from a boy younger than two who had a stem cell transplant for SCID, so the T cells may come from the graft donor.

For the CDR3, the DNA is TGCGCCAGCAGTGTTCGCGGACAGTACAATGAGCAGTTCTTC. Its translation is CASSVRGQYNEQFF. The rearrangement joins TRBV10-2 to TRBJ2-1, with D possibly being TRBD1 (6 bases). V lost 4 bases and J 4 bases, leaving 11 bases between the germline ends. The CDR3 loop spans 14 amino acids. Germline V gene lookup returns CDR1 WSHSY and CDR2 SAAADI.